The table lists the clone carrying this TCR beta chain with a count of one. This sample also contains other DNA sequences that code for the same CDR3. Profiling relied on immunoSEQ multiplex PCR, and the TCRdb table lists in-frame clones only, not all of them. This sample yields about 600,000 clones, of which around 81% are seen a single time; about 12% belongs to the top ten. This record belongs to a study of shared clonotypes between healthy human individuals. CDR3 length: 13 residues. Germline CDR1 KGHSH, CDR2 LQKENI. V was trimmed by 3 bases and J by 1 base, leaving 6 bases between them. The genes are TRBV18 and TRBJ1-2; maybe TRBD1 (6 bases). Sequencing input: PBMCs. This receptor was obtained from a middle-aged woman in good health. Some clones in this sample may be carry-over from other donors' samples. This chain's CDR3 is CASSPDSNYGYTF. The CDR3 region has the DNA TGTGCCAGCTCACCGGACAGTAACTATGGCTACACCTTC.